A single sample gave rise to the 17 T cell receptor beta chains below, sequenced in a study of blood T cell repertoires in COVID-19. Assay used: immunoSEQ multiplex PCR; TCRdb lists only in-frame clones, some missing. The sample carries tens of thousands of clones, 75% to 90% recorded once. The specimen was peripheral blood. The receptors were gathered from a human donor in a cohort sampled during active COVID-19.

This clone has a handful of counts. The chain joins TRBV11-1 to TRBJ1-1; 11 bases map to TRBD1. CDR1 is SGHAT and CDR2 is FQDESV in the germline V gene (reference sequence). There are 16 residues in the CDR3. V lost 5 bases and J lost 7; bases outside the gene matches: 12. In nucleotides, the CDR3 is TGTGCCAGCAGCCGCAGGACAGGGGGCGGAACGAGTGAAGCTTTCTTT. Translated: CASSRRTGGGTSEAFF.

This sequence joins TRBV7-2 and TRBJ2-5; 14 bases align to TRBD2. The germline gives CDR1 SGHTA, CDR2 FQGNSA. The CDR3 runs 19 residues. V shed 4 bases and J 5 bases; nucleotides not matched to a gene: 15. The CDR3 spells CASSSTPWTSGGPTETQYF. The CDR3 DNA reads TGTGCCAGCAGCTCTACCCCCTGGACTAGCGGGGGGCCTACTGAGACCCAGTACTTC.

The chain uses TRBV28 and TRBJ2-1; D remains unclear. This CDR3 has 13 amino acids. Germline CDR1 and CDR2: MDHEN and SYDVKM. Trimming left V 5 bases short and J 3 bases short, with 8 bases between. The CDR3, as DNA: TGTGCCAGCAGTCCCCAGCGCTACAATGAGCAGTTCTTC. Its translation: CASSPQRYNEQFF.

The chain carries TRBV5-1 and TRBJ1-2, with TRBD1 as a possible D gene (5 bases). This CDR3 contains 16 residues. In germline, CDR1 is SGHRS, CDR2 YFSETQ. Trimming stripped 4 bases from V and 0 bases from J, with 16 bases between. CDR3 loop: CASSVFPGDSNYGYTF. The CDR3 DNA is TGCGCCAGCAGCGTTTTTCCGGGGGATTCTAACTATGGCTACACCTTC.

This clone was detected only a few times. The V call is TRBV4-3, the J call TRBJ1-5; D uncertain. The germline V gene encodes CDR1 LGHNA and CDR2 YSLEER. CDR3 length: 14 residues. Trimming left V 1 base short and J 4 bases short, with 8 bases between. The DNA for the CDR3 is TGCGCCAGCAGCCAAGCAGCGGGGAATCAGCCCCAGCATTTT. This gives the protein CASSQAAGNQPQHF.

V usage is TRBV14 and J usage is TRBJ2-2, with 8 bases aligning to TRBD1. Trimming at V came to 0 bases and at J to 2 bases, leaving 11 bases not matched to a gene. This CDR3 has 19 residues. Germline V lookup: CDR1 SGHDN, CDR2 FVKESK. The CDR3 sequence is CASSQDFQGATPNTGELFF. The CDR3 DNA sequence: TGTGCCAGCAGCCAAGATTTTCAGGGGGCCACACCCAACACCGGGGAGCTGTTTTTT.

This chain uses TRBV13 with TRBJ1-1, with TRBD1 matching over 7 bases. The V segment lost 5 bases and the J segment 6 bases; nucleotides outside the gene matches: 9. CDR1 and CDR2 from the germline V gene are PRHDT and FYEKMQ (reference sequence). CDR3 length: 14 residues. Written as DNA, the CDR3 is TGTGCCAGCAGCGAAGGGGGCGCGGGCTCTGAAGCTTTCTTT. This codes for CASSEGGAGSEAFF.

This clone showed up just once. V and J are TRBV12-3 or TRBV12-4 and TRBJ1-3; 8 positions agree with TRBD1. V was clipped by 6 bases and J by 6 bases; unmatched bases: 4. This CDR3 contains 13 residues. CDR3 region: CASRRQGTNTIYF. The CDR3, as DNA: TGTGCCAGCAGACGACAGGGGACAAACACCATATATTTT.

The chain combines TRBV28 with TRBJ1-2, with 9 bases fitting TRBD1. The germline V gene has CDR1 MDHEN and CDR2 SYDVKM. Trimming at V came to 6 bases and at J to 7 bases, leaving 15 bases not matched to a gene. The CDR3 is made up of 16 amino acids. The chain's CDR3 is CASSPGWNRGRGGYTF. The CDR3 DNA reads as TGTGCCAGCAGCCCAGGCTGGAACAGGGGGCGGGGTGGCTACACCTTC.

V is TRBV5-3 and J is TRBJ1-2, with D uncertain. TRBV5-3 is known as an ORF, though its function is uncertain. V was pared by 0 bases and J by 8 bases, with 8 bases between. The CDR3 spans 12 residues. The CDR3 spells CARSLERSGYTF. The CDR3 region has the DNA TGTGCCAGAAGCTTGGAAAGGAGCGGCTACACCTTC.

The chain is built from TRBV29-1 and TRBJ2-7; D is perhaps TRBD1 (6 bases). V gave up 5 bases and J gave up 6 bases, with 14 bases separating them. The CDR3 runs to 12 residues. Germline CDR1 SQVTM, CDR2 ANQGSEA. The CDR3 nucleotides read TGCAGCGTTTGGACAGCCGCCTCCGAGCAGTACTTC. Encoded protein: CSVWTAASEQYF.

The rearrangement uses TRBV7-9 and TRBJ2-7; weak D call: TRBD2 (7 bases). The germline CDR1 and CDR2 sequences are SEHNR and FQNEAQ (reference sequence). CDR3 length: 14 amino acids. The germline V and J ends were trimmed by 3 bases and 5 bases, with 14 bases remaining between them. CDR3 DNA: TGTGCCAGCAGCTTTAGCCGGGGGGCTAACGAGCAGTACTTC. It specifies CASSFSRGANEQYF. The entire variable domain, with the rest obtained from reference TRBV7-9 and TRBJ2-7, is as follows: DTGVSQNPRHKITKRGQNVTFRCDPISEHNRLYWYRQTLGQGPEFLTYFQNEAQLEKSRLLSDRFSAERPKGSFSTLEIQRTEQGDSAMYLCASSFSRGANEQYFGPGTRLTVT.

The chain has TRBV28 and TRBJ1-2; TRBD1 might be the D (6 bases). Trimming stripped 3 bases from V and 8 bases from J, with 13 bases between. CDR1 and CDR2 from the germline V gene are MDHEN and SYDVKM. The CDR3 runs to 13 residues. In DNA form, the CDR3 reads TGTGCCAGCAGTTTGGCAGGGGTTGGCGGCTACACCTTC. Protein: CASSLAGVGGYTF.

The gene calls are TRBV4-1 and TRBJ2-7; maybe TRBD2 (6 bases). The CDR3 consists of 15 residues. V was pared by 1 base and J by 0 bases, with 10 bases between. Germline V gives CDR1 MGHRA, CDR2 YSYEKL. CDR3 residues: CASSQVSGSSYEQYF. CDR3 bases: TGCGCCAGCAGCCAAGTTTCCGGGAGCTCCTACGAGCAGTACTTC.

In its sample, this clone was seen a few times. The CDR3, as DNA: TGTGCCAGCAGCTTAGGAGGGGACAGGGGACTCTATAGCAATCAGCCCCAGCATTTT. It specifies CASSLGGDRGLYSNQPQHF. The chain recombines TRBV7-2 with TRBJ1-5, with TRBD1 matching over 10 bases. The CDR3 contains 19 residues. In germline, CDR1 is SGHTA, CDR2 FQGNSA. Trimming cost V 1 base and J 0 bases; bases outside gene matches: 9. The entire variable domain, with the rest obtained from reference TRBV7-2 and TRBJ1-5, is as follows: GAGVSQSPSNKVTEKGKDVELRCDPISGHTALYWYRQSLGQGLEFLIYFQGNSAPDKSGLPSDRFSAERTGGSVSTLTIQRTQQEDSAVYLCASSLGGDRGLYSNQPQHFGDGTRLSIL.

V usage is TRBV5-1 and J usage is TRBJ1-5; the D is unclear. Germline CDR1 is SGHRS and CDR2 is YFSETQ. Between the trimmed V and J ends, which lost 0 bases and 4 bases, there was a span of 5 bases. This CDR3 spans 13 amino acids. The DNA of the CDR3 is TGCGCCAGCAGCTTGGCTCTGAATCAGCCCCAGCATTTT. It codes for CASSLALNQPQHF.

This clone was seen a few times. The rearrangement links TRBV9 to TRBJ1-5; D call uncertain. This CDR3 is built from 15 residues. Trimming pared 0 bases from V and 6 bases from J, leaving 13 bases between. The germline V gene has CDR1 SGDLS and CDR2 YYNGEE. This CDR3 reads CASSVDGKLGQPQHF. The CDR3 coding sequence is TGTGCCAGCAGCGTAGACGGGAAACTCGGTCAGCCCCAGCATTTT.